A single sample gave rise to the 10 T cell receptor beta chains below, sequenced in a study of CD8 T cells in ankylosing spondylitis. TCRdb reanalysed the 5' RACE reads using MiXCR and keeps one entry per CDR3 protein. The sample has under 250,000 distinct CDR3 sequences; around 32% are singletons. The sequencing sample was made of blood, either unsorted or a sorted T cell fraction (not recorded which). Every receptor here comes from a male donor with ankylosing spondylitis or in good health (not recorded which).

This clonotype appeared a few times. The gene calls are TRBV5-6 and TRBJ2-1; weak D call: TRBD1 (5 bases). This CDR3 has 14 amino acids. Trimming cost V 2 bases and J 2 bases, with 8 bases left between them. Per germline, CDR1 SGHDT and CDR2 YYEEEE. The CDR3 sequence is CASSLSGTYNEQFF. CDR3 DNA: TGTGCCAGCAGCTTATCAGGGACCTACAATGAGCAGTTCTTC.

This clonotype was seen more than once but under ten times. The chain recombines TRBV12-3 or TRBV12-4 with TRBJ1-2; 9 positions agree with TRBD1. The CDR3 runs 13 residues. V gave up 6 bases and J gave up 4 bases; unmatched junction bases: 3. CDR3 in DNA: TGTGCCAGCAGAACAGGGGGCACCTATGGCTACACCTTC. It encodes CASRTGGTYGYTF.

This clonotype has just a few counts. The gene calls are TRBV9 and TRBJ2-1, with D tentatively TRBD2 (5 bases). Germline lookup yields CDR1 SGDLS and CDR2 YYNGEE. Trimming cost V 0 bases and J 2 bases, with 9 bases left between them. The CDR3 extends over 15 amino acids. The CDR3 loop is CASSVGGRTYNEQFF. The CDR3 coding sequence is TGTGCCAGCAGCGTAGGAGGGCGAACCTACAATGAGCAGTTCTTC.

This rearrangement joins TRBV14 to TRBJ1-6; 8 bases align to TRBD1. Germline loops: CDR1 SGHDN, CDR2 FVKESK. The CDR3 is 17 amino acids. V lost 1 base, J lost 7 bases, and 9 bases stayed unmatched. Here the CDR3 reads CASSQGPGGVGNSPLHF. For the CDR3, the DNA is TGTGCCAGCAGCCAAGGGCCAGGGGGCGTAGGGAATTCACCCCTCCACTTT. Based on the CDR3 plus reference TRBV14 and TRBJ1-6, the full variable domain is EAGVTQFPSHSVIEKGQTVTLRCDPISGHDNLYWYRRVMGKEIKFLLHFVKESKQDESGMPNNRFLAERTGGTYSTLKVQPAELEDSGVYFCASSQGPGGVGNSPLHFGNGTRLTVT.

This clonotype was detected only a few times. The chain couples TRBV20-1 to TRBJ2-1, with TRBD2 as a possible D gene (6 bases). V was clipped by 0 bases and J by 7 bases, with 16 bases between them. CDR1 is DFQATT and CDR2 is SNEGSKA in the germline V gene (reference sequence). The CDR3 loop spans 15 amino acids. The CDR3 DNA sequence: TGCAGTGCTAGAGATGGGGGGAAGAAGGTGAATGAGCAGTTCTTC. Its protein product is CSARDGGKKVNEQFF.

The chain has TRBV7-9 and TRBJ1-1, with D tentatively TRBD1 (6 bases). Germline V gene data show CDR1 as SEHNR and CDR2 as FQNEAQ (reference sequence). Trimming removed 3 bases at V and 1 base at J, with 12 bases between. There are 15 residues in the CDR3. CDR3 loop: CASSFPGQSNTEAFF. The CDR3 bases are TGTGCCAGCAGCTTCCCCGGACAGTCGAACACTGAAGCTTTCTTT.

V and J are TRBV4-2 and TRBJ1-3; D is possibly TRBD1 (5 bases). There are 15 residues in the CDR3. With 1 base removed from V and 2 bases from J, the gap between germline ends came to 9 bases. Germline CDR1 is LGHNA and CDR2 is YNFKEQ. The CDR3 DNA sequence: TGTGCCAGCAGCCAAGTACAGGTAGCTGGAAACACCATATATTTT. Protein sequence: CASSQVQVAGNTIYF.

A few counts support this clonotype. V usage is TRBV7-8 and J usage is TRBJ2-1; a possible D gene is TRBD1 (5 bases). The V end was cut by 1 base, the J end by 2 bases, with 12 bases between. Germline CDR1 reads SGHVS; CDR2 reads FQNEAQ. There are 16 residues in the CDR3. The CDR3 coding sequence is TGTGCCAGCAGCTTAGAAAGACAGAGACCCTACAATGAGCAGTTCTTC. This encodes CASSLERQRPYNEQFF.

This clonotype was counted a few times. The rearrangement joins TRBV6-1 to TRBJ2-3; 9 positions match TRBD2. The CDR3 spans 16 residues. The V and J ends lost 5 bases and 1 base, in that order; junction bases with no gene match: 7. Germline CDR1 MNHNS, CDR2 SASEGT. CDR3 DNA sequence: TGTGCCAGCAGTCCCCACGCTAGCGGGGGCACAGATACGCAGTATTTT. Translation: CASSPHASGGTDTQYF.

The chain combines TRBV29-1 with TRBJ1-1; a weak D match, TRBD1 (6 bases). Germline V gives CDR1 SQVTM, CDR2 ANQGSEA. The CDR3 is 14 amino acids. The V gene lost 2 bases and the J gene lost 3 bases, with 13 bases spanning the gap. The CDR3 region is CSVESDRSDTEAFF. The CDR3 DNA sequence: TGCAGCGTTGAATCAGACAGGAGCGACACTGAAGCTTTCTTT.